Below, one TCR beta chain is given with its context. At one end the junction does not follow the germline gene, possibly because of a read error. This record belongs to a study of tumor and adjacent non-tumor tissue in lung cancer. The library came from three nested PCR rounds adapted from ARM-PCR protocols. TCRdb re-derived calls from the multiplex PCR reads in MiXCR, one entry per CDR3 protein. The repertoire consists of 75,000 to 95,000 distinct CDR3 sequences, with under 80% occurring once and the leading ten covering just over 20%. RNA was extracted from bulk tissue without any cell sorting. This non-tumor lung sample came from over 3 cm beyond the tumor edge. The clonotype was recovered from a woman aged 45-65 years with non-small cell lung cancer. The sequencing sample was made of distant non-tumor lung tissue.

As DNA, the CDR3 is TGCGCCAGCAGCCAAACGGGAAACGTCTATGACTACACCTTC. It codes for CASSQTGNVYDYTF. The chain employs TRBV4-1 and TRBJ1-2; the D is unclear. CDR1 and CDR2 (germline): MGHRA, YSYEKL. The CDR3 totals 14 residues.